This T cell receptor (beta chain) was retrieved from a study of cytomegalovirus exposure and HLA in healthy donors (dated by TCRdb to 2017 to 2019). A note on the overall study: An earlier analysis of around 600 of the donors reported 250 to 350 Gb of sequence data and some 120 million unique TCR beta sequences from around 200 million T cells. Among the roughly 400 genotyped donors, approximately 77% belonged to the genetic ancestry cluster associated with self-reported Caucasian donors. A later genetic analysis used genome-wide SNP genotypes for about three fifths of the 666 donors, treating that subset as a discovery cohort. The study was designed to test whether signatures of past pathogen exposure could be identified by cataloging public T cell receptors. An early release covering roughly 600 HLA-typed donors comprised approximately 290 gigabases of sequencing data and roughly 85 million unique TCR sequences. An earlier analysis of roughly 600 of the donors used high-throughput TCR beta sequencing to judge whether each TCR beta V gene segment behaved as functional or pseudogenic. Alongside the repertoire data, information on donor age, sex, ethnicity and CMV serostatus was compiled. The study used immunosequencing to profile the T cell repertoires of some 600 subjects and linked those repertoires to cytomegalovirus serostatus. High-throughput TCR immunosequencing, statistical association of individual TCRs with disease status, and machine learning were combined to predict cytomegalovirus infection status. Among roughly 400 genotyped donors of the cohort, an average of about 240,000 unique TCR beta nucleotide sequences were sequenced per donor, about a sixth of them non-productive. Typing coverage differed by locus: A, B, C, DRB1 and DQB1 were typed in roughly 620-630 donors, DQA1 in 522, DPA1 in some 570, and DPB1 in 450 to 480. Every repertoire in the discovery cohort had been generated on one and the same sequencing platform. A separate validation cohort of over a hundred different subjects was used in addition to the approximately 670-subject first cohort. A later analysis re-examined previously published TCR beta repertoires from more than 650 donors and added high-resolution HLA genotyping to investigate patterns of TCR occurrence. Both class I and class II loci were covered by HLA typing, at four-digit resolution. Rather than drawing on any new phenotypic data, the later analysis identified candidate immune exposures from TCR beta sequences and the way those sequences occurred across donors. Roughly 5 DR-DQ haplotypes were handled as single units for association and clustering because linkage in the cohort was strong. Findings and caveats that apply to the study as a whole: In a later analysis, TCR association rates were found to vary across HLA loci, with the most associated TCRs seen for DRB1 alleles and the fewest for HLA-C alleles. A later genetic analysis reported fewer N-insertions in productive TCRs among donors in an Asian-associated ancestry cluster than the approximately 670-donor mean. The presence/absence analyses assumed that sequencing depth was roughly uniform across donors, and that assumption may not be true. The study listed around 160 TCR beta chains as associated with cytomegalovirus. A further reported finding was that TCR beta sequences accurately predicted the HLA-A and HLA-B alleles for most subjects in the first cohort. When HLA alleles, especially DR and DQ, strongly co-occurred, TCR associations were difficult to assign to individual alleles. Because the 87-base-pair reads could not distinguish some IMGT-functional V segments, including TRBV6-2 and TRBV6-3, those segments were excluded. The classifier was reported to diagnose cytomegalovirus status with high specificity and sensitivity in both the original and validation cohorts. Because HLA typing was missing for some donors at each locus, association tests included only the typed subset. According to a later analysis, most CMV-associated TCR beta chains appeared to be HLA-restricted, and the HLA associations seemed to be driven largely by CMV exposure. The cohort was sequenced for TCR beta chains only, and without alpha or paired-chain data the features that could be detected were limited. Broadly in line with IMGT annotations, most TCR beta V segments showed up in productive rearrangements about 87% or about 30% of the time in an earlier analysis of 450 to 600 of the donors. A cluster of highly shared sequence variants was judged likely to represent a technical artifact of the sequencing pipeline. In a later analysis, several top co-occurrence clusters were reported to appear linked to parvovirus B19, influenza, CMV and Epstein-Barr virus. Three of the identified cytomegalovirus-associated TCR beta chains were confirmed in vitro to be specific for cytomegalovirus antigens. Most TCR sequences were seen in very few donors, while some public TCRs were found in many individuals. Because counts were too low, 15 or so rarely observed V segments, including chromosome 9 orphons, were excluded from the earlier analysis of about 500 of the donors. The authors suggested that the approach could potentially be extended to other disease states and immunological phenotypes. Immune exposure information for the cohort was limited to CMV serostatus. In a later analysis, 15,000 to 20,000 TCR beta sequences were associated with specific HLA alleles at a false discovery rate of 0.05. Linkage disequilibrium might explain the correlated functional status among segregating V segments, but an unknown experimental factor could not be excluded. Compared with equally common non-associated chains, HLA-associated TCR beta chains in a later analysis were more clonally expanded and had lower generation probabilities. A later genetic analysis associated a missense DCLRE1C variant with V-gene and J-gene trimming of TCR beta chains, and an independent cohort replicated the association.

V is clipped by 3 bases and J by 4 bases, and the sequence between their germline boundaries is 13 bases long. The CDR3 contains 14 residues, cysteine and phenylalanine counted. The retained sequence is limited to the CDR3, 42 bases, with the frame set at the first base. Reading the germline V gene gives CDR1 MDHEN and CDR2 SYDVKM. Library preparation employed the immunoSEQ multiplex PCR assay. For the multiplex PCR, a mixture combining 60 forward primers for TCR Vbeta segments and 13 reverse primers for TCR Jbeta segments was used. A multiplex PCR assay on genomic DNA amplified the CDR3 region of rearranged TCR beta genes. The amplified TCR beta libraries were sequenced on the Illumina HiSeq System as 87-base-pair reads. The study's processing was this. Across the 700 or so repertoires, a later analysis counted some 80 million unique TCR beta chains, approximately 10 million of which were shared by at least two donors. To remove PCR and sequencing errors, raw reads were error-corrected and collapsed into unique sequences using a nearest-neighbor algorithm that merged closely related sequences. V, D and J gene segments were assigned by aligning CDR3 sequences to IMGT reference sequences. For a sequence to be retained, a match of at least six nucleotides to both a V gene segment and a J gene segment was required. Rearrangements were classified as productive when the CDR3 lacked stop codons and remained in frame with V and J, and all other rearrangements were classified as non-productive. Following IMGT convention, CDR3 was defined as the stretch from the second conserved V-encoded cysteine to the conserved J-encoded phenylalanine. In an earlier analysis of approximately 500 of the donors, sequences lacking an unambiguous match to a single V gene segment were excluded. In an earlier analysis of a few hundred of the donors, a V segment was called functional when productive rearrangements were above 56.7%, and segregating when the standard deviation between donors exceeded 5%. To diagnose cytomegalovirus status from the catalog of TCR beta chain sequences, a statistical classification framework was built. A later analysis assigned V and J genes by comparing TCR nucleotide sequences with IMGT/GENE-DB human TR gene sequences. The TCRdist pipeline was used in a later analysis to assign CDR3 sequences and most-parsimonious VDJ recombination scenarios. In a later analysis, every TCR beta chain was defined by the combination of its CDR3 amino acid sequence and its V-gene family, and reads without a unique V-gene family were dropped. A later analysis removed several hundred highly shared, low-generation-probability nucleotide sequences to deal with suspected cross-contamination and a sequencing artifact. For each public chain, a later analysis derived a clonal expansion index from normalized ranks of inferred template counts within each repertoire. Generation probabilities in a later analysis came from a VDJ recombination model fitted to out-of-frame rearrangements, and those results were checked against IGoR. In a later analysis, TCR-TCR, TCR-HLA and TCR-CMV co-occurrence was scored with hypergeometric tests, and a repertoire-size bias correction was applied to TCR pairs. In a later analysis, false discovery rates were estimated by permuting HLA or CMV assignments 20 times. In a later analysis, co-occurring TCRs were grouped with DBSCAN, and TCRdist sequence similarity was added when clustering was performed within HLA-allele-positive subsets. Repertoires with fewer than 30,000 or more than 120,000 public chains, plus five repertoires with anomalous nucleotide sharing, were excluded from co-occurrence clustering. The source is immuneACCESS, and TCRdb retained only in-frame sequences with V and J called. Part of the clones is not carried over; for the studies checked, unresolved V genes explain less than half of this, and the remainder is unexplained. That table is the source of V, J and clone size, and D and trimming were worked out from the DNA. Across this sample there are roughly 130,000 clones, with about 72% seen only once. The top ten clones comprise approximately 1.5% of the sample.

The cohort consisted of 600 or so healthy bone marrow donors. At the time of sampling, every cohort member was nominally healthy, though immune exposures that went unrecorded were likely present. The donor was CMV seropositive and belonged to the group of around 300 seropositive cohort members. Each donor provided a peripheral blood sample, and peripheral blood mononuclear cells were used for TCR beta sequencing. Genomic DNA was extracted from the blood cell samples with the Qiagen DNeasy Blood Extraction Kit. This clone was seen a few times. Its antigen is currently not known. No per-base quality is available; no much larger clone lies one base away.

The sequenced material came from PBMCs. The chain joins TRBV28 to TRBJ2-7; possibly the D gene is TRBD2, per 5 matching bases. This clonotype was sampled from a man in his thirties or forties in good health and CMV-seropositive. The encoded CDR3 is CASSLGGQLYEQYF. The sequence in DNA is TGTGCCAGCAGTTTGGGCGGGCAATTGTACGAGCAGTACTTC.